These T cell receptor beta chains were read from a single sample in a study of early T cells in non-severe SARS-CoV-2 infection. TCRdb itself ran the 5' RACE reads through MiXCR, one entry per CDR3 protein. This table has 45,000 to 55,000 distinct CDR3 sequences, 6% to 8% appearing once. The source material was whole blood. The receptor source for this set is an adult who was a healthcare worker with PCR-confirmed SARS-CoV-2 infection or an uninfected control (not recorded which). The CDR3 runs from the conserved cysteine through the conserved F or W. The order of the fields is J gene, clone size, V gene, D gene, CDR3 protein, CDR3 DNA. D genes are given only for firm matches. Part of the rows lack a size; the others show once, few, many or a class for expanded clones.

TRBJ2-5,.,TRBV13,.,CASSPYARAYQETQYF,TGTGCCAGCAGCCCATACGCCAGGGCTTACCAAGAGACCCAGTACTTC
TRBJ1-1,.,TRBV7-2,.,CASSFVARNTEAFF,TGTGCCAGCAGCTTCGTTGCAAGGAACACTGAAGCTTTCTTT
TRBJ2-2,few,TRBV12-3/TRBV12-4,TRBD2,CASSTTSAGELFF,TGTGCCAGCAGTACAACTAGCGCCGGGGAGCTGTTTTTT
TRBJ1-3,many,TRBV3-1,.,CASSQSGMAGNTIYF,TGTGCCAGCAGCCAATCCGGGATGGCTGGAAACACCATATATTTT
TRBJ1-3,many,TRBV16,.,CASSQLAGPSGNTIYF,TGTGCCAGCAGCCAATTGGCAGGCCCCTCTGGAAACACCATATATTTT
TRBJ2-2,many,TRBV6-2/TRBV6-3,TRBD1,CASSYFGTGGTGELFF,TGTGCCAGCAGTTACTTTGGGACAGGAGGAACCGGGGAGCTGTTTTTT
TRBJ1-4,.,TRBV29-1,.,CSVVTGLREKLFF,TGCAGCGTTGTAACAGGGTTGCGAGAAAAACTGTTTTTT
TRBJ2-2,many,TRBV5-6,.,CASSLTVPGELFF,TGTGCCAGCAGCTTGACGGTTCCCGGGGAGCTGTTTTTT
TRBJ1-3,many,TRBV5-6,.,CASSEGRSSGNTIYF,TGTGCCAGCAGCGAAGGACGGAGCTCTGGAAACACCATATATTTT
TRBJ2-3,.,TRBV6-2/TRBV6-3,.,CASSPGHTPGTDTQYF,TGTGCCAGCAGCCCTGGACACACCCCTGGGACAGATACGCAGTATTTT
TRBJ2-1,many,TRBV10-2,.,CASSEGSTNNEQFF,TGCGCCAGCAGTGAGGGGTCAACCAACAATGAGCAGTTCTTC
TRBJ2-1,many,TRBV12-3/TRBV12-4,TRBD1,CASRGTGLKNEQFF,TGTGCCAGCAGGGGGACAGGGCTTAAGAATGAGCAGTTCTTC
TRBJ1-3,many,TRBV4-1,.,CASSQEVSGNTIYF,TGCGCCAGCAGCCAAGAGGTCTCTGGAAACACCATATATTTT
TRBJ2-1,.,TRBV6-2/TRBV6-3,TRBD2,CASSFPSGEHTYNEQFF,TGTGCCAGCAGTTTTCCTAGCGGGGAGCATACCTACAATGAGCAGTTCTTC
TRBJ1-5,many,TRBV19,.,CASSTQLNQPQHF,TGTGCCAGTAGTACACAGCTCAATCAGCCCCAGCATTTT
TRBJ2-3,many,TRBV9,.,CASSVVGDSDTQYF,TGTGCCAGCAGCGTAGTAGGGGACTCAGATACGCAGTATTTT
TRBJ1-1,many,TRBV10-1,.,CASSEYRVPTEAFF,TGCGCCAGCAGTGAGTACCGGGTTCCCACTGAAGCTTTCTTT
TRBJ2-1,.,TRBV29-1,TRBD2,CSAEASGGLRANEQFF,TGCAGCGCTGAAGCTAGCGGGGGTTTAAGGGCCAATGAGCAGTTCTTC
TRBJ2-2,few,TRBV5-1,TRBD1,CASSLAGTGPTGELFF,TGCGCCAGCAGCTTGGCCGGGACAGGGCCCACCGGGGAGCTGTTTTTT
TRBJ2-3,many,TRBV20-1,TRBD2,CSARLHPSGGTDTQYF,TGCAGTGCTAGACTACACCCTAGCGGTGGCACAGATACGCAGTATTTT
TRBJ2-7,.,TRBV28,TRBD1,CASSLSGTGVSYEQYF,TGTGCCAGCAGTCTCTCGGGGACAGGGGTCTCCTACGAGCAGTACTTC
TRBJ2-7,many,TRBV11-2,.,CASSLDEQYF,TGTGCCAGCAGCTTAGACGAGCAGTACTTC
TRBJ2-3,many,TRBV5-6,TRBD1,CASSLGTGTSTDTQYF,TGTGCCAGCAGCTTGGGGACAGGCACAAGCACAGATACGCAGTATTTT
TRBJ2-7,many,TRBV10-3,.,CAISESGTARYEQYF,TGTGCCATCAGTGAGTCCGGGACGGCGAGATACGAGCAGTACTTC
TRBJ2-3,.,TRBV5-8,.,CASSATGRNTDTQYF,TGTGCCAGCAGCGCGACCGGCAGGAACACAGATACGCAGTATTTT
TRBJ1-2,many,TRBV7-9,.,CASSLGSGERQFYGYTF,TGTGCCAGCAGCTTAGGGTCTGGTGAACGGCAATTCTATGGCTACACCTTC
TRBJ1-2,many,TRBV18,.,CASSPTGISDYGYTF,TGTGCCAGCTCACCTACAGGGATTAGCGACTATGGCTACACCTTC
TRBJ2-4,many,TRBV3-1,.,CASSSTGMSGNIQYF,TGTGCCAGCAGCTCCACAGGGATGAGTGGGAACATTCAGTACTTC
TRBJ1-4,few,TRBV27,.,CASSGPGAASEKLFF,TGTGCCAGCAGTGGGCCGGGGGCGGCTTCGGAAAAACTGTTTTTT
TRBJ1-5,many,TRBV11-2,.,CASSLGGWGNQPQHF,TGTGCCAGCAGCTTAGGGGGTTGGGGCAATCAGCCCCAGCATTTT
TRBJ2-3,many,TRBV9,TRBD2,CASSASGGTDTQYF,TGTGCCAGCAGCGCTAGCGGTGGCACAGATACGCAGTATTTT
TRBJ2-1,many,TRBV20-1,.,CSGGPIIYNEQFF,TGCAGTGGGGGACCCATTATATACAATGAGCAGTTCTTC
TRBJ2-3,few,TRBV6-1,TRBD2,CASSEVAGGLDTQYF,TGTGCCAGCAGTGAGGTAGCGGGGGGGCTCGATACGCAGTATTTT
TRBJ2-2,few,TRBV7-9,.,CASSPRSSNTGELFF,TGTGCCAGCAGCCCTAGGAGTTCGAACACCGGGGAGCTGTTTTTT
TRBJ2-3,.,TRBV6-6,.,CASSYSELSTDTQYF,TGTGCCAGCAGTTACTCGGAACTATCCACAGATACGCAGTATTTT
TRBJ2-7,many,TRBV9,TRBD1,CASSLDGTDIYEQYF,TGTGCCAGCAGCTTAGACGGGACAGACATCTACGAGCAGTACTTC
TRBJ1-1,many,TRBV27,TRBD1,CATTDRGPNTEAFF,TGTGCCACCACCGACAGGGGCCCTAACACTGAAGCTTTCTTT
TRBJ1-2,many,TRBV3-1,.,CASSQARAVGNYGYTF,TGTGCCAGCAGCCAAGCTCGGGCGGTTGGAAACTATGGCTACACCTTC
TRBJ2-3,.,TRBV28,TRBD1,CASRSNPGQGRDTQYF,TGTGCCAGCAGATCCAACCCGGGACAGGGGAGGGATACGCAGTATTTT
TRBJ2-7,few,TRBV29-1,.,CSVEKARETGYEQYF,TGCAGCGTTGAAAAAGCTCGGGAGACGGGCTACGAGCAGTACTTC
TRBJ2-2,many,TRBV14,.,CASSQESRTGELFF,TGTGCCAGCAGCCAAGAATCGAGGACCGGGGAGCTGTTTTTT
TRBJ1-5,many,TRBV6-1,.,CASSEGQSNQPQHF,TGTGCCAGCAGTGAAGGACAGAGCAATCAGCCCCAGCATTTT
TRBJ2-3,many,TRBV30,.,CAWSVNADTQYF,TGTGCCTGGAGTGTAAACGCAGATACGCAGTATTTT
TRBJ1-1,few,TRBV20-1,.,CSASRGEPEAFF,TGCAGTGCTAGTAGAGGGGAGCCTGAAGCTTTCTTT
TRBJ2-3,many,TRBV12-3/TRBV12-4,.,CASSPLAVGTDTQYF,TGTGCCAGCAGCCCCCTAGCAGTCGGCACAGATACGCAGTATTTT
TRBJ1-5,many,TRBV7-9,.,CASSPGANQPQHF,TGTGCCAGCAGCCCGGGGGCAAATCAGCCCCAGCATTTT
TRBJ2-7,many,TRBV6-1,.,CASRPTDSLPYEQYF,TGTGCCAGCAGACCTACGGACTCTCTTCCCTACGAGCAGTACTTC
TRBJ2-3,many,TRBV12-3/TRBV12-4,.,CASSFGTDTQYF,TGTGCCAGCAGTTTCGGCACAGATACGCAGTATTTT
TRBJ2-2,few,TRBV25-1,TRBD1,CASSGTGPTGELFF,TGTGCCAGCAGTGGGACAGGCCCCACCGGGGAGCTGTTTTTT
TRBJ1-1,.,TRBV12-3/TRBV12-4,.,CASSDGVPAFF,TGTGCCAGCAGTGACGGGGTTCCAGCTTTCTTT